Following are 8 T cell receptor beta chains from one sample sequenced in a study of blood T cell repertoires in COVID-19. Clones were sequenced by immunoSEQ multiplex PCR, and TCRdb holds only the in-frame ones, with some missing. The data hold 250,000 to 300,000 clones, with 80% to 85% observed a single time. What was sequenced was peripheral blood. These receptors were obtained from a woman aged 60-75 years with active or convalescent COVID-19.

The sample holds a few counts of this clone. The genes are TRBV3-1 (or the pseudogene TRBV3-2) and TRBJ1-6; no firm D call. V gave up 4 bases and J gave up 10 bases, with 14 bases separating them. This CDR3 is 14 amino acids long. Germline-derived CDR1 and CDR2 are LGHDT and YNNKEL (reference sequence). CDR3 in DNA: TGTGCCAGCAGCCCCGGGAGGGTGAAGTCACCCCTCCACTTT. Protein sequence: CASSPGRVKSPLHF.

This chain uses TRBV6-5 with TRBJ2-7, with 7 bases aligning to TRBD2. V was pared by 6 bases and J by 3 bases, with 8 bases of the junction left unmatched. Germline CDR1 is MNHEY and CDR2 is SVGAGI. There are 14 residues in the CDR3. The CDR3 region is CASRRTGGGYEQYF. DNA for the CDR3: TGTGCCAGCAGGAGAACGGGGGGAGGCTACGAGCAGTACTTC.

This chain links TRBV19 with TRBJ1-5; 7 positions agree with TRBD1. Germline-derived CDR1 and CDR2 are LNHDA and SQIVND (reference sequence). Trimming at V came to 6 bases and at J to 2 bases, leaving 13 bases not matched to a gene. There are 17 residues in the CDR3. The CDR3 DNA reads TGTGCCAGTAGGGCATGGCGAACAGGGGACCGCAATCAGCCCCAGCATTTT. Translation gives CASRAWRTGDRNQPQHF.

The table lists this clone with a count of one. This chain joins TRBV27 and TRBJ1-1; possibly TRBD1 for D (5 bases). Trimming removed 3 bases from V and 1 base from J, with 9 bases in between. The length of the CDR3 is 14 residues. CDR1 is MNHEY and CDR2 is SMNVEV in the germline V gene (reference sequence). The CDR3 spells CASSFLTANTEAFF. The CDR3 DNA follows: TGTGCCAGCAGTTTCTTGACAGCGAACACTGAAGCTTTCTTT.

The rearrangement joins TRBV7-9 to TRBJ2-5; possibly TRBD2 for D (5 bases). In germline, CDR1 is SEHNR, CDR2 FQNEAQ (reference sequence). V lost 0 bases, J lost 9 bases, and 14 bases lay in between. The CDR3 spans 14 residues. CDR3 amino acids: CASSLAGLREPQYF. The DNA for the CDR3 is TGTGCCAGCAGCTTAGCCGGCCTTAGGGAGCCCCAGTACTTC.

The CDR3 region has the DNA TGTGCCAGCGGAGCCCAGGGAAAGTATGGCTACACCTTC. It codes for CASGAQGKYGYTF. J is TRBJ1-2 and V is TRBV2, with D perhaps TRBD1 (5 bases). Trimming removed 8 bases from V and 5 bases from J, with 15 bases in between. Germline V gene data show CDR1 as SNHLY and CDR2 as FYNNEI. The CDR3 spans 13 residues. The entire variable domain, with the rest obtained from reference TRBV2 and TRBJ1-2, is as follows: EPEVTQTPSHQVTQMGQEVILRCVPISNHLYFYWYRQILGQKVEFLVSFYNNEISEKSEIFDDQFSVERPDGSNFTLKIRSTKLEDSAMYFCASGAQGKYGYTFGSGTRLTVV.

The chain has TRBV29-1 and TRBJ2-5; maybe TRBD1 (5 bases). Germline CDR1 and CDR2: SQVTM and ANQGSEA. Deletions cut 4 bases from V and 4 bases from J, with 19 bases between. The CDR3 runs 15 residues. The CDR3 DNA sequence: TGCAGCGTTGCTCAGGGAAGGGCAGTCGGAGAGACCCAGTACTTC. Translation: CSVAQGRAVGETQYF.

The gene calls are TRBV19 and TRBJ1-1, with 9 bases lining up with TRBD1. The CDR3 runs 14 residues. Germline V gene data show CDR1 as LNHDA and CDR2 as SQIVND (reference sequence). V shed 7 bases and J 8 bases; nucleotides not matched to a gene: 11. In DNA form, the CDR3 reads TGTGCCAGTAAGGGAAGACAGGGGGGGTCCGAAGCTTTCTTT. Its translation: CASKGRQGGSEAFF.